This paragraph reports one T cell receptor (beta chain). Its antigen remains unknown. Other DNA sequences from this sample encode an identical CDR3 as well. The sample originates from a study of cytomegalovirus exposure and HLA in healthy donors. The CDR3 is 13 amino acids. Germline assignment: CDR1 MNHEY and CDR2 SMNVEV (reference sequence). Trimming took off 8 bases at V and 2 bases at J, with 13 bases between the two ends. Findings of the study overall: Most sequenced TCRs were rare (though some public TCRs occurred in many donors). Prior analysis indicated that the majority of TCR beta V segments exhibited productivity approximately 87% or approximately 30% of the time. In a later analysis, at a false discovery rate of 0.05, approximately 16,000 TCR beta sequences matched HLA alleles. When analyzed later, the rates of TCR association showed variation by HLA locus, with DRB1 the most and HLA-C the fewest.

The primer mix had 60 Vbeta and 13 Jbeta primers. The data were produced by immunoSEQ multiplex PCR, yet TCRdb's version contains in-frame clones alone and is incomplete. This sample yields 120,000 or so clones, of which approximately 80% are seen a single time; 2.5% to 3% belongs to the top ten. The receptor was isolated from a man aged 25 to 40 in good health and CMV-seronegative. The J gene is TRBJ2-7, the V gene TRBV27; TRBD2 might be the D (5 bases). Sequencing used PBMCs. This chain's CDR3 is CASSPGKTYEQYF. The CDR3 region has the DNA TGTGCCAGCTCCCCCGGGAAAACCTACGAGCAGTACTTC.